This T cell receptor (beta chain) was captured by sequencing in a study of OX40 agonist ivuxolimab in advanced cancers. General observations from the study: Undetermined was the antigen specificity of the expanded peripheral T cells.

Germline CDR1 is SGHVS and CDR2 is FQNEAQ. The CDR3 consists of 17 residues. Trimming took 5 bases from V and 5 from J; bases not matched to a gene: 12. Comments on this clone: Its antigen is unknown.

Sequencing was performed with immunoSEQ multiplex PCR; in TCRdb, only in-frame clones are kept and a portion is missing. The table has approximately 94,000 clones, 91% seen once. The J gene is TRBJ1-6, the V gene TRBV7-8; 7 bases are shared with TRBD1. This sequence originates from an adult with an advanced solid tumor such as melanoma, head and neck, liver or kidney cancer. Here the sequenced sample was CD4+ or CD8+ T cells sorted from blood, taken in a trial of the OX40 agonist ivuxolimab. This CDR3 reads CASSPRVGGRDNSPLHF. In nucleotides, the CDR3 is TGTGCCAGCAGCCCCCGGGTAGGGGGCCGAGATAATTCACCCCTCCACTTT.